This T cell receptor (beta chain) was recovered during a study of CD8 T cells in ankylosing spondylitis. With 0 bases removed from V and 6 bases from J, the gap between germline ends came to 12 bases. Germline CDR1 is DFQATT and CDR2 is SNEGSKA (reference sequence). The CDR3 spans 14 residues. TCRdb analysed the 5' RACE reads with MiXCR anew, one entry per CDR3 protein. The sample lists approximately 200,000 distinct CDR3 sequences, over 10% occurring once. This clonotype was counted ten times or more. Input material: blood, either unsorted or a sorted T cell fraction (not recorded which). The V call is TRBV20-1, the J call TRBJ2-1; possible D gene TRBD2, 6 bases. The TCR originated in a female donor with ankylosing spondylitis or in good health (not recorded which). The CDR3 DNA reads as TGCAGTGCTAGAGATCCCACTAGCTCCAATGAGCAGTTCTTC. Translated, it gives CSARDPTSSNEQFF.